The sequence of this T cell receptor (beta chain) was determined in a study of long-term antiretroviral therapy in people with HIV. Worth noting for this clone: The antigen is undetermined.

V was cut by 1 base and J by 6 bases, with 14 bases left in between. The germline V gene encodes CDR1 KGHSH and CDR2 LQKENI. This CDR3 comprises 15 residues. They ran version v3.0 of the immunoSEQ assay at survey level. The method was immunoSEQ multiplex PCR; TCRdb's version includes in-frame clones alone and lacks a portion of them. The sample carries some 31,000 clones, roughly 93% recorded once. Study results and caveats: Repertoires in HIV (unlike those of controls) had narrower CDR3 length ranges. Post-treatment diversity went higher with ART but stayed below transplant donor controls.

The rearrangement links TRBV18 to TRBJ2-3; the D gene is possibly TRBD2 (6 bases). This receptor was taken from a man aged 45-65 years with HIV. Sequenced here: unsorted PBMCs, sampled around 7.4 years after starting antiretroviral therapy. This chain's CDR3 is CASSPRRVERDTQYF. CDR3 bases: TGTGCCAGCTCACCACGGAGGGTGGAGAGGGATACGCAGTATTTT. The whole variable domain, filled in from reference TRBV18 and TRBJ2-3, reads NAGVMQNPRHLVRRRGQEARLRCSPMKGHSHVYWYRQLPEEGLKFMVYLQKENIIDESGMPKERFSAEFPKEGPSILRIQQVVRGDSAAYFCASSPRRVERDTQYFGPGTRLTVL.